The 18 T cell receptor beta chains listed next were all sequenced from one sample in a study of blood T cell repertoires in COVID-19. Data came from immunoSEQ multiplex PCR; TCRdb stores just in-frame clones and leaves some out. Of around 620,000 clones in the sample, 85% to 90% were seen once. The source material was peripheral blood. The receptors derive from a young woman with acute or convalescent COVID-19.

The V and J genes are TRBV2 and TRBJ2-2, with TRBD1 matching over 8 bases. The CDR3 length is 16 residues. V trimming: 3 bases; J trimming: 6 bases; junction bases outside the gene matches: 9. Germline lookup yields CDR1 SNHLY and CDR2 FYNNEI. Written as DNA, the CDR3 is TGTGCCAGCAGTGACCGGGCGGCAGGGGGCTCCGGGGAGCTGTTTTTT. This sequence encodes CASSDRAAGGSGELFF.

The chain combines TRBV30 with TRBJ1-6, with unresolved D. Germline V gene sequence: CDR1 GTSNPN, CDR2 SVGIG (reference sequence). This CDR3 comprises 12 residues. Trimming left V 0 bases short and J 9 bases short, with 6 bases between. The CDR3 DNA follows: TGTGCCTGGAGTGTTCAGTTTTCACCCCTCCACTTT. This sequence encodes CAWSVQFSPLHF.

The chain recombines TRBV6-1 with TRBJ1-4; maybe TRBD1 (5 bases). Trimming stripped 0 bases from V and 5 bases from J, with 7 bases between. Germline CDR1 and CDR2: MNHNS and SASEGT. The CDR3 totals 14 residues. The CDR3 DNA sequence: TGTGCCAGCAGTGAAGCGGCAGGGAATGAAAAACTGTTTTTT. Translation gives CASSEAAGNEKLFF.

This sequence joins TRBV6-5 and TRBJ1-1, with D tentatively TRBD1 (5 bases). This CDR3 has 15 residues. CDR1 is MNHEY, CDR2 SVGAGI, per germline. V was cut by 6 bases and J by 4 bases, with 18 bases left in between. As DNA, the CDR3 is TGTGCCAGCAGCGACCTTGAGGAGGGACGCACTGAAGCTTTCTTT. This gives the protein CASSDLEEGRTEAFF.

This chain joins TRBV5-4 and TRBJ2-3; 16 bases are shared with TRBD2. This CDR3 is 15 amino acids long. With V trimmed by 4 bases and J by 6 bases, 2 bases remained unmatched. Germline CDR1 reads SGHNT; CDR2 reads YYREEE (reference sequence). As DNA, the CDR3 is TGTGCCAGCAGCGGGACTAGCGGGGGGGTGGATACGCAGTATTTT. Its translation: CASSGTSGGVDTQYF.

The rearrangement uses TRBV7-9 and TRBJ1-4, with TRBD1 as a possible D gene (6 bases). From germline, CDR1 is SEHNR and CDR2 FQNEAQ (reference sequence). This CDR3 has 14 amino acids. V was trimmed by 5 bases and J by 0 bases, leaving 7 bases between them. CDR3 nucleotide sequence: TGTGCCAGCAGCAGGACAGCAACTAATGAAAAACTGTTTTTT. The encoded protein is CASSRTATNEKLFF.

The J gene is TRBJ1-6, the V gene TRBV19; D gene ambiguous. CDR3 length equals 12 residues. Germline V lookup: CDR1 LNHDA, CDR2 SQIVND (reference sequence). Trimming removed 5 bases at V and 10 bases at J, with 9 bases between. CDR3: CASSPFGSPLHF. The CDR3 DNA follows: TGTGCCAGTAGTCCCTTCGGGTCACCCCTCCACTTT.

The chain employs TRBV9 and TRBJ2-1, with 8 bases aligning to TRBD1. The germline CDR1 and CDR2 sequences are SGDLS and YYNGEE. The CDR3 loop spans 16 amino acids. Trimming cost V 4 bases and J 0 bases; bases outside gene matches: 6. CDR3 protein: CASSTRQGLSYNEQFF. The CDR3 DNA reads TGTGCCAGCAGCACCAGACAGGGGCTCTCCTACAATGAGCAGTTCTTC.

The chain recombines TRBV27 with TRBJ1-6, with D tentatively TRBD1 (6 bases). The CDR3 length is 14 residues. Germline V gene lookup returns CDR1 MNHEY and CDR2 SMNVEV (reference sequence). V dropped 6 bases and J dropped 8 bases, with 14 bases sitting between them. This chain's CDR3 is CASSPSDRYSPLHF. The DNA for the CDR3 is TGTGCCAGCAGCCCCTCCGACAGGTATTCACCCCTCCACTTT.

This chain uses TRBV19 with TRBJ2-3; weak D call: TRBD2 (6 bases). V dropped 3 bases and J dropped 5 bases, with 21 bases sitting between them. Germline V CDR1 and CDR2: LNHDA, SQIVND (reference sequence). CDR3 size: 17 residues. CDR3 DNA sequence: TGTGCCAGTAGTATTAGTCTAACGGGACTGCGGGGAGATACGCAGTATTTT. Translation gives CASSISLTGLRGDTQYF. The full variable domain, with the rest looked up from reference TRBV19 and TRBJ2-3, is DGGITQSPKYLFRKEGQNVTLSCEQNLNHDAMYWYRQDPGQGLRLIYYSQIVNDFQKGDIAEGYSVSREKKESFPLTVTSAQKNPTAFYLCASSISLTGLRGDTQYFGPGTRLTVL.

The chain combines TRBV7-6 with TRBJ1-1; D call uncertain. Trimming pared 4 bases from V and 9 bases from J, leaving 15 bases between. CDR3 length: 13 amino acids. Germline V lookup: CDR1 SGHVS, CDR2 FNYEAQ. In DNA form, the CDR3 reads TGTGCCAGCAGCTCTACCCGTACGGTGAAAGCTTTCTTT. Its protein product is CASSSTRTVKAFF.

V gene TRBV11-2 combines with J gene TRBJ1-3; D unclear. CDR1 and CDR2 (germline): SGHAT, FQNNGV. The CDR3 runs to 13 residues. V was shortened by 1 base and J by 5 bases, with 6 bases between the two germline ends. CDR3 DNA sequence: TGTGCCAGCAGCTTAGGGTGGCGAAACACCATATATTTT. Translated: CASSLGWRNTIYF.

V is TRBV7-3 and J is TRBJ2-7; 8 bases match TRBD1. CDR1 SGHTA and CDR2 FQGTGA come from the germline V gene. V gave up 5 bases and J gave up 7 bases; unmatched junction bases: 7. This CDR3 region has 13 residues. CDR3 bases: TGTGCCAGCAGCCGACAGGGGTCCGAAGAGCAGTACTTC. Encoded protein: CASSRQGSEEQYF.

The V call is TRBV19, the J call TRBJ1-1; TRBD1 is a possible D gene (6 bases). This CDR3 is 13 amino acids long. From germline, CDR1 is LNHDA and CDR2 SQIVND (reference sequence). With 9 bases removed from V and 0 bases from J, the gap between germline ends came to 11 bases. CDR3: CASRTVLNTEAFF. The CDR3 DNA reads TGTGCCAGCCGGACAGTATTGAACACTGAAGCTTTCTTT.

V usage is TRBV14 and J usage is TRBJ1-1, with D unclear. Germline CDR1 and CDR2: SGHDN and FVKESK. The length of the CDR3 is 11 residues. With 3 bases removed from V and 7 bases from J, the gap between germline ends came to 6 bases. Written as DNA, the CDR3 is TGTGCCAGCAGCCATGGAGGTGAAGCTTTCTTT. Translated, it gives CASSHGGEAFF.

V usage is TRBV7-2 and J usage is TRBJ1-2; maybe TRBD1 (6 bases). CDR1 is SGHTA and CDR2 is FQGNSA in the germline V gene. Trimming took off 2 bases at V and 4 bases at J, with 11 bases between the two ends. The CDR3 consists of 14 residues. The CDR3: CASSLRGGPYGYTF. The CDR3 nucleotides read TGTGCCAGCAGCTTAAGGGGGGGTCCCTATGGCTACACCTTC.

This clone was seen once. The rearrangement links TRBV10-3 to TRBJ2-7; 8 nucleotides align to TRBD1. Germline CDR1 reads ENHRY; CDR2 reads SYGVKD. This CDR3 has 12 residues. J lost 6 bases, V lost 7 bases, and 5 bases had no gene match. This CDR3 reads CAIMQGATEQYF. CDR3 in DNA: TGTGCCATCATGCAGGGGGCGACCGAGCAGTACTTC.

This chain connects TRBV9 to TRBJ2-7, with 9 bases fitting TRBD1. The CDR3 loop spans 16 amino acids. Germline values: CDR1 SGDLS, CDR2 YYNGEE. Trimming took 4 bases from V and 5 from J; bases not matched to a gene: 13. The CDR3 region is CASSMSRDRVENEQYF. The CDR3 coding sequence is TGTGCCAGCAGCATGTCCCGGGACAGGGTCGAAAACGAGCAGTACTTC.